Listed here is a single T cell receptor beta chain. The antigen remains unidentified. This entry comes from a study of Ad26.COV2.S vaccination and SARS-CoV-2 variants. Overall study: Ad26.COV2.S, an intramuscular injection, was given once or twice 56 days apart. Study conclusions and caveats: It was reported that spike-specific CD8+ and CD4+ T cell responses were substantially broad after vaccination.

The CDR3 has 16 amino acids. V was trimmed by 4 bases and J by 4 bases, leaving 19 bases between them. Per the germline V gene, CDR1 is MNHEY and CDR2 is SVGAGI. Treatment denoted: about 20 received Ad26.COV2.S at low or high dose, single or two shots; about five received placebo; per-sample allocation not given. Samples were taken on day 63 after the first vaccine or placebo injection. Vaccination employed an Ad26 vector expressing the Wuhan-strain SARS-CoV-2 spike. The protocol was immunoSEQ multiplex PCR, while the TCRdb copy is restricted to in-frame clones and leaves out a portion. The sample has about 680,000 clones; roughly nine tenths are singletons.

The TCR originated in a person between 18 and 59 years old who received the Ad26.COV2.S COVID-19 vaccine or a placebo. The material was peripheral blood, obtained in a trial of Ad26.COV2.S vaccine versus placebo. The chain has TRBV6-5 and TRBJ2-5, with a tentative D call TRBD2 (6 bases). CDR3 sequence reads: CASSFSVGSFGETQYF. DNA for the CDR3: TGTGCCAGCAGTTTTTCTGTCGGGAGTTTCGGAGAGACCCAGTACTTC.